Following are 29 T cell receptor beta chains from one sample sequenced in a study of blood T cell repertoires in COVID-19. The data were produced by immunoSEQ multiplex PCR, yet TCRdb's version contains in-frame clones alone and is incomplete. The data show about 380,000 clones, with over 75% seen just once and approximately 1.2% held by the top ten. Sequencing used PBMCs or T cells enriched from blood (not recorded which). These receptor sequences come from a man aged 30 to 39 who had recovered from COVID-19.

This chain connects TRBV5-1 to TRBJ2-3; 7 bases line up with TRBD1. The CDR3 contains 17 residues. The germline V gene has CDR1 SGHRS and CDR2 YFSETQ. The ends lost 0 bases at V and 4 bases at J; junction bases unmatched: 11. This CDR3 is CASSLALTGAKADTQYF. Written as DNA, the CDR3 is TGCGCCAGCAGCTTGGCCTTAACAGGGGCTAAAGCAGATACGCAGTATTTT.

The DNA of the CDR3 is TGTGCCTGGAGCCCCCAGGAGGGGGGGGAATTCTACGAGCAGTACTTC. This encodes CAWSPQEGGEFYEQYF. The rearrangement links TRBV30 to TRBJ2-7, with D possibly matching TRBD2 (7 bases). Between the trimmed V and J ends, which lost 3 bases and 3 bases, there was a span of 21 bases. Germline loops: CDR1 GTSNPN, CDR2 SVGIG (reference sequence). The CDR3 has 16 amino acids.

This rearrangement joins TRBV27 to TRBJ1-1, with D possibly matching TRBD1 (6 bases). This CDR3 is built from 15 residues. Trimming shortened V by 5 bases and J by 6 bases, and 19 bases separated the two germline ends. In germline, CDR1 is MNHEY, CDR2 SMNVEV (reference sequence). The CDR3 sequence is CASSTPRQVGSEAFF. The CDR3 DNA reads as TGTGCCAGCAGTACACCCCGACAGGTGGGGTCTGAAGCTTTCTTT.

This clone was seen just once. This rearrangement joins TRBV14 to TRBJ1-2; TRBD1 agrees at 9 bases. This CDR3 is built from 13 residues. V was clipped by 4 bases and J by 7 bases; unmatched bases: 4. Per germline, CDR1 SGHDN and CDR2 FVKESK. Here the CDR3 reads CASSRGTGIGYTF. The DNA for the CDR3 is TGTGCCAGCAGCCGGGGGACAGGGATTGGCTACACCTTC.

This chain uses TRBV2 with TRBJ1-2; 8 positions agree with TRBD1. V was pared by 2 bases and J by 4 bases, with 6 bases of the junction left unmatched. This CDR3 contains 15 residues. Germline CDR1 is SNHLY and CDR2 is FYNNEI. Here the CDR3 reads CASSELFGTGYGYTF. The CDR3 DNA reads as TGTGCCAGCAGTGAACTGTTCGGGACAGGCTATGGCTACACCTTC.

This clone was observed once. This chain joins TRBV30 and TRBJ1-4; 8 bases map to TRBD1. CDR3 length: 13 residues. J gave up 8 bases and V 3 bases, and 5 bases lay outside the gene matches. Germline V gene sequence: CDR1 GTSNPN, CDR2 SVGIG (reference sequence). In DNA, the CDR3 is TGTGCCTGGAGCGGGACAGGCCGGGAAAAACTGTTTTTT. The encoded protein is CAWSGTGREKLFF.

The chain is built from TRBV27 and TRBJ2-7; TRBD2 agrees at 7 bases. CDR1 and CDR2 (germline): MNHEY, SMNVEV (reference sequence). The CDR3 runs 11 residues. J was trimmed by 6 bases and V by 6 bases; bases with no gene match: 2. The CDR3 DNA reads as TGTGCCAGCAGGCGGGGGTTCGAGCAGTACTTC. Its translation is CASRRGFEQYF.

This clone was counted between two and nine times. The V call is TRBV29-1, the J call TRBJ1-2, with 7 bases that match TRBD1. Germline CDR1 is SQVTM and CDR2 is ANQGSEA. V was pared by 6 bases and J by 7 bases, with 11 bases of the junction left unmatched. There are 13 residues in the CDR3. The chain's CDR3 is CSVYSGTAGGYTF. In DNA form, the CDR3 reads TGCAGCGTGTACTCCGGGACAGCGGGTGGCTACACCTTC. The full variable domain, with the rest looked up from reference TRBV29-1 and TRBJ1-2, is SAVISQKPSRDICQRGTSLTIQCQVDSQVTMMFWYRQQPGQSLTLIATANQGSEATYESGFVIDKFPISRPNLTFSTLTVSNMSPEDSSIYLCSVYSGTAGGYTFGSGTRLTVV.

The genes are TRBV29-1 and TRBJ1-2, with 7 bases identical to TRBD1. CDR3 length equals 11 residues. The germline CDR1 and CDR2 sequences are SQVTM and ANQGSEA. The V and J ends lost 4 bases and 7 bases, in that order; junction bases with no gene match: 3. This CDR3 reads CSVGDRGGYTF. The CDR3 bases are TGCAGCGTTGGGGACAGAGGTGGCTACACCTTC.

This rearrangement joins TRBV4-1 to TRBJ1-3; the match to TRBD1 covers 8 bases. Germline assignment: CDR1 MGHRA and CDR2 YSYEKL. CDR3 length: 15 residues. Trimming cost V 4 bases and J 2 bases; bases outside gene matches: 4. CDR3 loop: CASSPWTGPGNTIYF. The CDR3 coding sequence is TGCGCCAGCAGCCCCTGGACAGGGCCTGGAAACACCATATATTTT.

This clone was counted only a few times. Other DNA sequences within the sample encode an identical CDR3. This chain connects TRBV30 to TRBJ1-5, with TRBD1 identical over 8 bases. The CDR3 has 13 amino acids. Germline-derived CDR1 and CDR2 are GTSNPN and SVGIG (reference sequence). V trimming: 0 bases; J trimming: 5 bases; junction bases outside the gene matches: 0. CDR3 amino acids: CAWSVQGDQPQHF. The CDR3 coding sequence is TGTGCCTGGAGTGTACAGGGGGATCAGCCCCAGCATTTT.

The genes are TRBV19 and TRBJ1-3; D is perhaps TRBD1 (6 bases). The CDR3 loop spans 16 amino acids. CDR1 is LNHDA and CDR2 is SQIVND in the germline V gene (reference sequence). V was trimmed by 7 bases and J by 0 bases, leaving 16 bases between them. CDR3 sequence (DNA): TGTGCCAGTACTTATTCCGGGACAAACTCTGGAAACACCATATATTTT. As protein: CASTYSGTNSGNTIYF.

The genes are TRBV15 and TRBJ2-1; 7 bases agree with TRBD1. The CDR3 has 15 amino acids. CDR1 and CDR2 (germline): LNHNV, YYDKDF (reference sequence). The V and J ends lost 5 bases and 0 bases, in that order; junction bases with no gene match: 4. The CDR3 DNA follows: TGTGCCACCAGCCGATCAGGGGGCTCCTACAATGAGCAGTTCTTC. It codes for CATSRSGGSYNEQFF. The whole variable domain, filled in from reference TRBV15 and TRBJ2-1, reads DAMVIQNPRYQVTQFGKPVTLSCSQTLNHNVMYWYQQKSSQAPKLLFHYYDKDFNNEADTPDNFQSRRPNTSFCFLDIRSPGLGDTAMYLCATSRSGGSYNEQFFGPGTRLTVL.

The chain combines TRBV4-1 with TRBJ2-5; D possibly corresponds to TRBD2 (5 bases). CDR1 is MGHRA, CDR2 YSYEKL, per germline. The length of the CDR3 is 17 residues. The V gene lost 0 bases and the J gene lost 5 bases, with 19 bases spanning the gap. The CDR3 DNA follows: TGCGCCAGCAGCCAAGAAGGCGAGACTACGGTGGGGGAGACCCAGTACTTC. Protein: CASSQEGETTVGETQYF.

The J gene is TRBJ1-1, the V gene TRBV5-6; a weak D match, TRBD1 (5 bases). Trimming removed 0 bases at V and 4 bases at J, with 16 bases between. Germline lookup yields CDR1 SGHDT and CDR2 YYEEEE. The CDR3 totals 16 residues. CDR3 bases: TGTGCCAGCAGCTTGGCCGGGGGGAACGGCGGCACTGAAGCTTTCTTT. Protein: CASSLAGGNGGTEAFF.

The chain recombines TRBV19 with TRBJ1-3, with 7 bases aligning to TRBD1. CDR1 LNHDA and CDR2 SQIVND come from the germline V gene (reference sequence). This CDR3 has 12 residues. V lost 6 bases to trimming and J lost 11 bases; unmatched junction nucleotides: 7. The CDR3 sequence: CASRGQRLPIYF. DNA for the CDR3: TGTGCCAGTAGGGGACAGAGACTACCCATATATTTT.

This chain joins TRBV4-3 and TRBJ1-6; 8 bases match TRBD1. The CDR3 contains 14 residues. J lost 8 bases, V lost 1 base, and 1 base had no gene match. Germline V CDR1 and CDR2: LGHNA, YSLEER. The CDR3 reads CASSQAGQDSPLHF. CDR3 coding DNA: TGCGCCAGCAGCCAAGCGGGACAGGATTCACCCCTCCACTTT.

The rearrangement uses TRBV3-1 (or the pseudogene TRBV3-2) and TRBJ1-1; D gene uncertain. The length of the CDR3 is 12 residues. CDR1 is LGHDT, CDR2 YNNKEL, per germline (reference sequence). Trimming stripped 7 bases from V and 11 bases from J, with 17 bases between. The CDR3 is CASNFGGFGAFF. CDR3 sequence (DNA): TGTGCCAGCAACTTCGGTGGGTTCGGGGCTTTCTTT.

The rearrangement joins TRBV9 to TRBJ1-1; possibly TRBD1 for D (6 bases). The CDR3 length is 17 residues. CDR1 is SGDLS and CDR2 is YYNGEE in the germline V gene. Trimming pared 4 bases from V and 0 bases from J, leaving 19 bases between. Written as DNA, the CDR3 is TGTGCCAGCAGCTCTCGGGGGGCAGGAGAGATGAACACTGAAGCTTTCTTT. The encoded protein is CASSSRGAGEMNTEAFF.

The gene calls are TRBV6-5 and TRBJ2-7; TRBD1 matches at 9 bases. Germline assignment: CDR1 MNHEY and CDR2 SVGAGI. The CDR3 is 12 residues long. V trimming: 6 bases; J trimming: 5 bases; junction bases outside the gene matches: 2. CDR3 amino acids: CASRQGANEQYF. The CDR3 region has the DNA TGTGCCAGCAGACAGGGGGCTAACGAGCAGTACTTC.

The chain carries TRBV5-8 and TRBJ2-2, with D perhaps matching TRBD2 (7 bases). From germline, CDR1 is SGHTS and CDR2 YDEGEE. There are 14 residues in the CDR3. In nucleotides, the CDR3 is TGTGCACATTCCGGGGGGCCGGTCACCGGGGAGCTGTTTTTT. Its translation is CAHSGGPVTGELFF.

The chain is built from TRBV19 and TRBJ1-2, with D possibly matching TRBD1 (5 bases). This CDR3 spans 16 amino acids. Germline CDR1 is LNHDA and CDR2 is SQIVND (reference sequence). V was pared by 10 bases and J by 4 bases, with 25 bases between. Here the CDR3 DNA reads TGTGCCACGGCACCTTCCTACAGGACTATTTCCTATGGCTACACCTTC. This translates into CATAPSYRTISYGYTF.

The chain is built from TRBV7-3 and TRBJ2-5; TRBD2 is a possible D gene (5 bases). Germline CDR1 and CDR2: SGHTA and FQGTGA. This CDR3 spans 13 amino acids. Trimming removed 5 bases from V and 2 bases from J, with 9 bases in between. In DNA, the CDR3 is TGTGCCAGCAGCCCACTAGGACAAGAGACCCAGTACTTC. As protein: CASSPLGQETQYF. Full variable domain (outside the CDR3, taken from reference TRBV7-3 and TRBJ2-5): GAGVSQTPSNKVTEKGKYVELRCDPISGHTALYWYRQSLGQGPEFLIYFQGTGAADDSGLPNDRFFAVRPEGSVSTLKIQRTERGDSAVYLCASSPLGQETQYFGPGTRLLVL.

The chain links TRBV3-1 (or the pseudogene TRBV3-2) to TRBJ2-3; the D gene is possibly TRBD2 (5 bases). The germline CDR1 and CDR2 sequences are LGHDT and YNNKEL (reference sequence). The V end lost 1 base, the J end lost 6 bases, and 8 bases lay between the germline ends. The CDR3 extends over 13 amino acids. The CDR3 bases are TGTGCCAGCAGCCAAGTCACGGGGGATACGCAGTATTTT. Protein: CASSQVTGDTQYF.

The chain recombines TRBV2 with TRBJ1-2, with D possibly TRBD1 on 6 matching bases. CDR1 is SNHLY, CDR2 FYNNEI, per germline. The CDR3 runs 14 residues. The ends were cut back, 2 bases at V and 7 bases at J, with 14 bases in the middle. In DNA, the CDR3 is TGTGCCAGCAGTGAAACAGGGCCTTCGGGTGGCTACACCTTC. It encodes CASSETGPSGGYTF.

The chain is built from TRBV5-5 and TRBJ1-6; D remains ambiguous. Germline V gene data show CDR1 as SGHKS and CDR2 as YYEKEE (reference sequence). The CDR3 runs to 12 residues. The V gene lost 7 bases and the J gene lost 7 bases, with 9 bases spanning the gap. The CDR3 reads CASFYGNSPLHF. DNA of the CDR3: TGTGCCAGCTTTTACGGGAATTCACCCCTCCACTTT.

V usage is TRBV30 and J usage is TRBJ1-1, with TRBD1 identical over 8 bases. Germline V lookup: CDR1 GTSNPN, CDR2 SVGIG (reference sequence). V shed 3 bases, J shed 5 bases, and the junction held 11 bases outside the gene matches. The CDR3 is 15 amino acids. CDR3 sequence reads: CAWRQLGQGATEAFF. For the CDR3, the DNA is TGTGCCTGGAGGCAATTAGGGCAGGGGGCGACTGAAGCTTTCTTT.

The CDR3: CASSSIIQNQPQHF. The CDR3 DNA sequence: TGTGCCAGCAGCTCTATTATACAGAATCAGCCCCAGCATTTT. The rearrangement uses TRBV7-2 and TRBJ1-5; D call uncertain. Germline CDR1 and CDR2: SGHTA and FQGNSA. The CDR3 spans 14 residues. V was clipped by 4 bases and J by 4 bases, with 11 bases between them.

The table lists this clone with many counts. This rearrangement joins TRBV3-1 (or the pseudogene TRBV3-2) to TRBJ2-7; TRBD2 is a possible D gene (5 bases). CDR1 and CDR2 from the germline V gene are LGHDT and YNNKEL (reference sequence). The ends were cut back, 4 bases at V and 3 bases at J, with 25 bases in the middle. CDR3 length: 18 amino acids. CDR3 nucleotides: TGTGCCAGCAGCCCGACTATGGGCCCAACAGTATCGGGCTACGAGCAGTACTTC. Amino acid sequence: CASSPTMGPTVSGYEQYF.